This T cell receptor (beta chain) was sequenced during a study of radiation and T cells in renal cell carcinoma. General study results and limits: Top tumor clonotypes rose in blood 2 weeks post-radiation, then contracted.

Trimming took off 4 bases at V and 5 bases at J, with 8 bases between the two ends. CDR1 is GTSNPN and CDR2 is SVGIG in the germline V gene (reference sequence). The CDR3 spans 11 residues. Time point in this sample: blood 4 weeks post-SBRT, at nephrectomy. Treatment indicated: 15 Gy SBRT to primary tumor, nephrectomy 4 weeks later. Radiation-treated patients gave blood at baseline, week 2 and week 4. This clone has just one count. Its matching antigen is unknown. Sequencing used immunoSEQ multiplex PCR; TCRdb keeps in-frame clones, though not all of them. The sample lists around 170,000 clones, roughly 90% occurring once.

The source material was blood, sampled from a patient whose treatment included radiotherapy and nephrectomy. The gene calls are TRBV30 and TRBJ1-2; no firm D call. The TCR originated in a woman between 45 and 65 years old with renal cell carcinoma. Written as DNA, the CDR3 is TGTGCCTGGACAGGAGGATATGGCTACACCTTC. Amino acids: CAWTGGYGYTF. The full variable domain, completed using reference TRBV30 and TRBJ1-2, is SQTIHQWPATLVQPVGSPLSLECTVEGTSNPNLYWYRQAAGRGLQLLFYSVGIGQISSEVPQNLSASRPQDRQFILSSKKLLLSDSGFYLCAWTGGYGYTFGSGTRLTVV.